This TCR beta chain was identified during a study of lymphopenia after photon versus proton radiotherapy. The study's findings and limits: Proton therapy kept repertoires fairly stable, unlike photons, which gained effector/memory cells.

CDR1 and CDR2 from the germline V gene are MDHEN and SYDVKM. This CDR3 is built from 15 residues. Trimming took 4 bases from V and 8 from J, leaving 18 bases between them. Only in-frame clones appear in the TCRdb table, and some are missing; sequencing was by immunoSEQ multiplex PCR. The sample yields 83,000 or so clones, about 83% seen once. A word on this clone: No antigen is known for it.

The source is a man in his 60s with pancreatic cancer. This sequence joins TRBV28 and TRBJ2-1, with D unclear. Sequencing used peripheral blood, obtained from a patient treated with proton-based radiotherapy. Written as DNA, the CDR3 is TGTGCCAGCAGTTCCCCCCTATCCTCCGGGCATGAGCAGTTCTTC. This encodes CASSSPLSSGHEQFF.